These T cell receptor beta chains were read from a single sample in a study of human T cells and chemical hapten exposure. One entry per CDR3 protein, called by TCRdb with MiXCR from the RACE reads. The table lists about 180,000 distinct CDR3 sequences, approximately 29% of them singletons. This specimen consisted of whole blood, obtained in connection with sensitization to the hapten diphenylcyclopropenone (DPC). The receptor source for this set is a woman in her 30s with alopecia areata. Some clones in this sample may be carry-over from other donors' samples. Both conserved end residues are part of each CDR3. Each record gives: D gene, V gene, clone size, J gene, CDR3 length, CDR3 DNA, CDR3 protein. A D gene is named only where the DNA matches it firmly. Clone sizes are given selectively: once, few, many, or a class where the clone is expanded.

d_gene: TRBD1
v_gene: TRBV7-9
abundance: NA
j_gene: TRBJ2-7
len: 14
CDR3nt: TGTGCCAGCAGCTCGCCCCCAGGGGGCAATGAGCAGTACTTC
CDR3aa: CASSSPPGGNEQYF

d_gene: NA
v_gene: TRBV9
abundance: NA
j_gene: TRBJ1-2
len: 12
CDR3nt: TGTGCCAGCAGCGTATCGGGCTATGGCTACACCTTC
CDR3aa: CASSVSGYGYTF

d_gene: TRBD2
v_gene: TRBV20-1
abundance: NA
j_gene: TRBJ2-7
len: 13
CDR3nt: TGCAGTGCTAGAGCGGGAGGGCCTCTCGAGCAGTACTTC
CDR3aa: CSARAGGPLEQYF

d_gene: NA
v_gene: TRBV7-2
abundance: NA
j_gene: TRBJ2-3
len: 14
CDR3nt: TGTGCCAGCAGCTTACGGCCTGCGGCAGATACGCAGTATTTT
CDR3aa: CASSLRPAADTQYF

d_gene: NA
v_gene: TRBV12-3/TRBV12-4
abundance: NA
j_gene: TRBJ1-2
len: 16
CDR3nt: TGTGCCAGCAGTCCAACCGGTAGCAGGGACCGTTGGAGCTACACCTTC
CDR3aa: CASSPTGSRDRWSYTF

d_gene: TRBD1
v_gene: TRBV4-2
abundance: NA
j_gene: TRBJ2-2
len: 18
CDR3nt: TGCGCCAGCAGCCAAGTTGTCCAGGGGGCTACGAACACCGGGGAGCTGTTTTTT
CDR3aa: CASSQVVQGATNTGELFF

d_gene: NA
v_gene: TRBV28
abundance: few
j_gene: TRBJ2-7
len: 12
CDR3nt: TGTGCCAGCAGAAGCGGGTCCTACGAGCAGTACTTC
CDR3aa: CASRSGSYEQYF

d_gene: NA
v_gene: TRBV10-3
abundance: NA
j_gene: TRBJ1-5
len: 15
CDR3nt: TGTGCCATCAGTGAGGGGCCGAATAGCAATCAGCCCCAGCATTTT
CDR3aa: CAISEGPNSNQPQHF

d_gene: TRBD2
v_gene: TRBV29-1
abundance: few
j_gene: TRBJ2-5
len: 15
CDR3nt: TGCAGCGTTGAAGCCAACGAACTAGCGGGAGGGTCCCAGTACTTC
CDR3aa: CSVEANELAGGSQYF

d_gene: NA
v_gene: TRBV6-2/TRBV6-3
abundance: NA
j_gene: TRBJ1-5
len: 14
CDR3nt: TGTGCCAGCAGTTACGGGCAGGGAGGTCAGCCCCAGCATTTT
CDR3aa: CASSYGQGGQPQHF

d_gene: TRBD2
v_gene: TRBV5-1
abundance: NA
j_gene: TRBJ2-1
len: 16
CDR3nt: TGCGCCAGCTGCCCGCTCCTAGCGGGAGTCTACAATGAGCAGTTCTTC
CDR3aa: CASCPLLAGVYNEQFF

d_gene: NA
v_gene: TRBV2
abundance: NA
j_gene: TRBJ2-1
len: 13
CDR3nt: TGTGCCAGCACCCTGGACGGCGTGGATGAGCAGTTCTTC
CDR3aa: CASTLDGVDEQFF

d_gene: NA
v_gene: TRBV20-1
abundance: few
j_gene: TRBJ1-6
len: 19
CDR3nt: TGCAGTGCTAGAGCGCTAGCCGGAGGCTCCAGGGTCGGTAATTCACCCCTCCACTTT
CDR3aa: CSARALAGGSRVGNSPLHF

d_gene: NA
v_gene: TRBV24-1
abundance: NA
j_gene: TRBJ1-2
len: 17
CDR3nt: TGTGCCACCAGTGACCCTTCCCAAGGAGGGAGGGCCTATGGCTACACCTTC
CDR3aa: CATSDPSQGGRAYGYTF

d_gene: TRBD2
v_gene: TRBV29-1
abundance: few
j_gene: TRBJ2-7
len: 12
CDR3nt: TGCAGCGTTGGCAGCGGGGCCTACGAGCAGTACTTC
CDR3aa: CSVGSGAYEQYF

d_gene: NA
v_gene: TRBV4-3
abundance: NA
j_gene: TRBJ1-6
len: 15
CDR3nt: TGCGCCAGCAGCCAAGATCGGGCCTCGGGTTCACCCCTCCACTTT
CDR3aa: CASSQDRASGSPLHF

d_gene: NA
v_gene: TRBV29-1
abundance: few
j_gene: TRBJ2-1
len: 12
CDR3nt: TGCAGCGTTGTCGGACCGATCGATGAGCAGTTCTTC
CDR3aa: CSVVGPIDEQFF

d_gene: NA
v_gene: TRBV7-9
abundance: few
j_gene: TRBJ1-4
len: 13
CDR3nt: TGTGCCAGCAGCTTAGGGTACCAGGAAAAACTGTTTTTT
CDR3aa: CASSLGYQEKLFF

d_gene: NA
v_gene: TRBV21-1
abundance: NA
j_gene: TRBJ2-4
len: 18
CDR3nt: TGTGCCAGCAGCAAAGCCCCCCTTGAGGAGACACGCAAAAACATTCAGTACTTC
CDR3aa: CASSKAPLEETRKNIQYF

d_gene: TRBD2
v_gene: TRBV20-1
abundance: once
j_gene: TRBJ2-7
len: 13
CDR3nt: TGCAGTGCAGAGACTAGCGGGGGATTCGAGCAGTACTTC
CDR3aa: CSAETSGGFEQYF

d_gene: TRBD2
v_gene: TRBV7-8
abundance: NA
j_gene: TRBJ2-5
len: 15
CDR3nt: TGTGCCAGCAGCTTACGCCTAGCGGGAGAGGAGACCCAGTACTTC
CDR3aa: CASSLRLAGEETQYF

d_gene: TRBD2
v_gene: TRBV12-3/TRBV12-4
abundance: few
j_gene: TRBJ2-7
len: 16
CDR3nt: TGTGCCAGCAGTTCCCTTATAGCGGGAGCCCACTACGAGCAGTACTTC
CDR3aa: CASSSLIAGAHYEQYF

d_gene: NA
v_gene: TRBV20-1
abundance: NA
j_gene: TRBJ2-4
len: 14
CDR3nt: TGCAGTGCTAGACAGGACTTAACCAAAAACATTCAGTACTTC
CDR3aa: CSARQDLTKNIQYF

d_gene: NA
v_gene: TRBV24-1
abundance: few
j_gene: TRBJ2-3
len: 15
CDR3nt: TGTGCCACCAGCCCTGGGGGGCCGGCCTTAGATACGCAGTATTTT
CDR3aa: CATSPGGPALDTQYF

d_gene: NA
v_gene: TRBV29-1
abundance: few
j_gene: TRBJ2-3
len: 12
CDR3nt: TGCAGCGTCCAGAAAGGGACAGATACGCAGTATTTT
CDR3aa: CSVQKGTDTQYF

d_gene: NA
v_gene: TRBV4-1
abundance: NA
j_gene: TRBJ2-2
len: 17
CDR3nt: TGCGCCAGCAGCCGACCCTCCGGACTCTCGAACACCGGGGAGCTGTTTTTT
CDR3aa: CASSRPSGLSNTGELFF

d_gene: NA
v_gene: TRBV7-2
abundance: NA
j_gene: TRBJ1-1
len: 14
CDR3nt: TGTGCCAGCAGCTTCGATCGACAGGACACTGAAGCTTTCTTT
CDR3aa: CASSFDRQDTEAFF

d_gene: NA
v_gene: TRBV12-3/TRBV12-4
abundance: NA
j_gene: TRBJ2-7
len: 11
CDR3nt: TGTGCCAGCAGTAAGGCAGTTATCCAGTACTTC
CDR3aa: CASSKAVIQYF

d_gene: NA
v_gene: TRBV12-3/TRBV12-4
abundance: NA
j_gene: TRBJ2-2
len: 14
CDR3nt: TGTGCCAGCACCCCGATAGGGGCCGCCGGGGAGCTGTTTTTT
CDR3aa: CASTPIGAAGELFF

d_gene: NA
v_gene: TRBV24-1
abundance: few
j_gene: TRBJ1-2
len: 15
CDR3nt: TGTGCCACCAGTGATCCCCAGGCGGGGAGGGATGGCTACACCTTC
CDR3aa: CATSDPQAGRDGYTF

d_gene: TRBD1
v_gene: TRBV28
abundance: NA
j_gene: TRBJ1-1
len: 12
CDR3nt: TGTGCCAGCAGTTCGGGGACAGGGGACGCTTTCTTT
CDR3aa: CASSSGTGDAFF

d_gene: NA
v_gene: TRBV6-2/TRBV6-3
abundance: few
j_gene: TRBJ2-7
len: 16
CDR3nt: TGTGCCAGCAGTTACCGGGCAGAAACTCCCCCGGGGGAGCAGTACTTC
CDR3aa: CASSYRAETPPGEQYF

d_gene: TRBD2
v_gene: TRBV3-1
abundance: few
j_gene: TRBJ2-1
len: 16
CDR3nt: TGTGCCAGCAGCCCCACATCCGGGACTAGATCCAATGAGCAGTTCTTC
CDR3aa: CASSPTSGTRSNEQFF

d_gene: TRBD1
v_gene: TRBV20-1
abundance: NA
j_gene: TRBJ2-7
len: 14
CDR3nt: TGCAGTGCTTTTAAGACAGGGAGCTCCTACGAGCAGTACTTC
CDR3aa: CSAFKTGSSYEQYF

d_gene: NA
v_gene: TRBV29-1
abundance: NA
j_gene: TRBJ2-5
len: 11
CDR3nt: TGCAGCGCCGAGAGCAAAGAGACCCAGTACTTC
CDR3aa: CSAESKETQYF

d_gene: NA
v_gene: TRBV12-3/TRBV12-4
abundance: few
j_gene: TRBJ1-3
len: 17
CDR3nt: TGTGCCAGCAGTTTAGCGTCATGGGGCCTCTCTGGAAACACCATATATTTT
CDR3aa: CASSLASWGLSGNTIYF

d_gene: NA
v_gene: TRBV18
abundance: NA
j_gene: TRBJ1-2
len: 15
CDR3nt: TGTGCCAGCTCACCAAGCGACAGCACGAACTATGGCTACACCTTC
CDR3aa: CASSPSDSTNYGYTF

d_gene: NA
v_gene: TRBV29-1
abundance: NA
j_gene: TRBJ1-1
len: 15
CDR3nt: TGCAGCACCCAATCCACGGGGGCTACGGGGACTGAAGCTTTCTTT
CDR3aa: CSTQSTGATGTEAFF

d_gene: NA
v_gene: TRBV5-6
abundance: NA
j_gene: TRBJ1-4
len: 15
CDR3nt: TGTGCCAGCAGCTTGATCGGACAGAGTAATGAAAAACTGTTTTTT
CDR3aa: CASSLIGQSNEKLFF

d_gene: NA
v_gene: TRBV28
abundance: NA
j_gene: TRBJ2-7
len: 13
CDR3nt: TGTGCCAGCAGCAAAGGGACCGCCTCCGAGCAGTACTTC
CDR3aa: CASSKGTASEQYF

d_gene: TRBD1
v_gene: TRBV29-1
abundance: NA
j_gene: TRBJ2-2
len: 13
CDR3nt: TGCAGCGGCATCAGGGGGCGAACCGGGGAGCTGTTTTTT
CDR3aa: CSGIRGRTGELFF

d_gene: NA
v_gene: TRBV10-3
abundance: NA
j_gene: TRBJ1-2
len: 12
CDR3nt: TGTGCCACCTCGGACCAAAGTGGTGGCTACACCTTC
CDR3aa: CATSDQSGGYTF

d_gene: NA
v_gene: TRBV28
abundance: NA
j_gene: TRBJ2-7
len: 14
CDR3nt: TGTGCCAGCAGTATCGGGACTGCTCAAGTAGTGCAGTACTTC
CDR3aa: CASSIGTAQVVQYF

d_gene: NA
v_gene: TRBV29-1
abundance: once
j_gene: TRBJ2-1
len: 16
CDR3nt: TGCAGCGTTGAAGACAGGCAGCCCAGCTCCTACAATGAGCAGTTCTTC
CDR3aa: CSVEDRQPSSYNEQFF

d_gene: NA
v_gene: TRBV9
abundance: few
j_gene: TRBJ2-4
len: 15
CDR3nt: TGTGCCAGCAGCGTAGAGTGGGCTGCGGGAAACATTCAGTACTTC
CDR3aa: CASSVEWAAGNIQYF

d_gene: TRBD1
v_gene: TRBV20-1
abundance: NA
j_gene: TRBJ2-1
len: 14
CDR3nt: TGCAGTGCTCTGATAAGGACAGGGTGGAATGAGCAGTTCTTC
CDR3aa: CSALIRTGWNEQFF

d_gene: NA
v_gene: TRBV20-1
abundance: few
j_gene: TRBJ2-7
len: 12
CDR3nt: TGCAGTGCACCCTTCGGGTACTACGAGCAGTACTTC
CDR3aa: CSAPFGYYEQYF

d_gene: NA
v_gene: TRBV18
abundance: NA
j_gene: TRBJ1-2
len: 16
CDR3nt: TGTGCCAGCTCACCATACGGGACAACGGATCACTATGGCTACACCTTC
CDR3aa: CASSPYGTTDHYGYTF

d_gene: TRBD2
v_gene: TRBV12-5
abundance: few
j_gene: TRBJ2-1
len: 15
CDR3nt: TGTGCTAGTGGTCTCAGACTAGCGGGAGTCAATGAGCAGTTCTTC
CDR3aa: CASGLRLAGVNEQFF